This T cell receptor (beta chain) derives from a study of CD8+CD57+ T cells in acquired aplastic anemia. The wider study: DNA recovered from sorted CD4+ and CD8+ cells had a mean of approximately 3 ug.

Genomic DNA served as template for TCR beta VDJ and CDR3 profiling. Each CDR3 protein is one row after TCRdb ran MiXCR on the reads. This sample has more than 150,000 distinct CDR3 sequences, with 64% found just once. This clonotype came up many times. Its specificity is unknown. The V end was cut by 1 base, the J end by 3 bases, with 13 bases between. This CDR3 has 15 amino acids. The germline gives CDR1 SGHVS, CDR2 FNYEAQ. Study-wide results and limits: For CD8+ Simpson's diversity, patients and controls showed no significant difference.

The chain is built from TRBV7-6 and TRBJ2-7; no clear D gene. The source material was sorted CD4+, CD8+, or CD8+CD57+ T cells (not recorded which) from PBMCs. The sequence came from a human donor with severe aplastic anemia or a healthy control (not recorded which). As DNA, the CDR3 is TGTGCCAGCAGCTTAGTGGGGAACGCTTACTACGAGCAGTACTTC. Its protein is CASSLVGNAYYEQYF.